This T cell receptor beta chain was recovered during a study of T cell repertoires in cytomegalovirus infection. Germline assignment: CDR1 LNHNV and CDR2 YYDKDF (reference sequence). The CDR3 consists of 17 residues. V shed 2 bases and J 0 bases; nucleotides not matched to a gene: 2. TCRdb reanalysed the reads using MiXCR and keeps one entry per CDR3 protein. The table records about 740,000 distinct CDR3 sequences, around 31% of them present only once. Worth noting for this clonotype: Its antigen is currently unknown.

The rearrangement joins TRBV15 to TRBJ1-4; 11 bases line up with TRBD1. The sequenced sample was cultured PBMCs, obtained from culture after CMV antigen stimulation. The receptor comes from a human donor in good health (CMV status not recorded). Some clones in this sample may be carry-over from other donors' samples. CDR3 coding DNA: TGTGCCACCAGCAGATCGGGACAGGGGGCAACTAATGAAAAACTGTTTTTT. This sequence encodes CATSRSGQGATNEKLFF. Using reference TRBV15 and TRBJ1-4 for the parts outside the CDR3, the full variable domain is DAMVIQNPRYQVTQFGKPVTLSCSQTLNHNVMYWYQQKSSQAPKLLFHYYDKDFNNEADTPDNFQSRRPNTSFCFLDIRSPGLGDTAMYLCATSRSGQGATNEKLFFGSGTQLSVL.